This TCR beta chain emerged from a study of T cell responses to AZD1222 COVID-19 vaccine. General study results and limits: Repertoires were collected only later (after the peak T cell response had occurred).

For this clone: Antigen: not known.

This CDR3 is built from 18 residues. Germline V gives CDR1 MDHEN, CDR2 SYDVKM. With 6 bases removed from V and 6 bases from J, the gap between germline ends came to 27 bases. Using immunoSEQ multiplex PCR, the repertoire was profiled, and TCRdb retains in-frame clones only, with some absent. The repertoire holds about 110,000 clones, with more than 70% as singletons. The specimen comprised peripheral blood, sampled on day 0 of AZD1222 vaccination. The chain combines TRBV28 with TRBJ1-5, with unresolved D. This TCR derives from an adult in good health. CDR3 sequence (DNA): TGTGCCAGCAGCCCTCCCACCAGGAGGGCCGGTATGAGTCAGCCCCAGCATTTT. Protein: CASSPPTRRAGMSQPQHF. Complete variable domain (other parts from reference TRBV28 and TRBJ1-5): DVKVTQSSRYLVKRTGEKVFLECVQDMDHENMFWYRQDPGLGLRLIYFSYDVKMKEKGDIPEGYSVSREKKERFSLILESASTNQTSMYLCASSPPTRRAGMSQPQHFGDGTRLSIL.